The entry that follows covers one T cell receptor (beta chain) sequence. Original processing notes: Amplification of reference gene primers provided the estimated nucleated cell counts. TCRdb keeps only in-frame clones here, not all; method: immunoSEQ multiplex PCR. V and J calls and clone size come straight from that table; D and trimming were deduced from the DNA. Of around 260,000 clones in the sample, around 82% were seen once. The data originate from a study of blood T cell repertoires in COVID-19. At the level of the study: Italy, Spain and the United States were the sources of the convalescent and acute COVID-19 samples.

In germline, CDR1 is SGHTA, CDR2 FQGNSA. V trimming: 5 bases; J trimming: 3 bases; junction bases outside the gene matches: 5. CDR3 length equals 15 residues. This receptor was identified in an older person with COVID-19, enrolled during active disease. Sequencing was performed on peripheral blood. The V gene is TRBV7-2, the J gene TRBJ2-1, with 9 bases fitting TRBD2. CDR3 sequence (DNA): TGTGCCAGCAGCCCTAGCGGGACAGTCTACAATGAGCAGTTCTTC. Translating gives CASSPSGTVYNEQFF. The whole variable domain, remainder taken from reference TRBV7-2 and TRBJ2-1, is GAGVSQSPSNKVTEKGKDVELRCDPISGHTALYWYRQSLGQGLEFLIYFQGNSAPDKSGLPSDRFSAERTGGSVSTLTIQRTQQEDSAVYLCASSPSGTVYNEQFFGPGTRLTVL.